This record looks at one T cell receptor beta chain sequence and its context. This entry is derived from a study of long-term antiretroviral therapy in people with HIV. The germline V and J ends were trimmed by 5 bases and 3 bases, with 11 bases remaining between them. CDR3 length equals 13 residues. The germline CDR1 and CDR2 sequences are PRHDT and FYEKMQ (reference sequence). For each donor, at least one pre-ART and at least two post-ART PBMC samples were available. Only United States sites treated participants with HIV. They ran version v3.0 of the immunoSEQ assay at survey level. TCRdb keeps only in-frame clones here, not all; method: immunoSEQ multiplex PCR. The repertoire includes about 22,000 clones, 86% of them detected once, and 3.5% to 5% sits in the top ten.

The V call is TRBV13, the J call TRBJ2-7; D could derive from TRBD1 or TRBD2 (5 bases each). This receptor was taken from a man aged 55 to 70 with HIV. The input for sequencing was unsorted PBMCs, taken 1.3 years after starting antiretroviral therapy. The CDR3: CASSPPGRYEQYF. The CDR3, as DNA: TGTGCCAGCAGCCCTCCGGGGCGCTACGAGCAGTACTTC.